This T cell receptor (beta chain) comes out of a study of T cells in Graves' hyperthyroidism and ophthalmopathy. Study-wide points: Among thyroid clonotypes expanded above 0.001, most also appeared in blood. The model forecast ophthalmopathy, anticipating it by a median around 6.5 months before onset.

Subjects with ophthalmopathy showed a Clinical Activity Score no lower than 3, a NOSPECS grade no lower than 4, and a duration shorter than 3 months. Exclusion of a patient resulted from uncontrolled infection, other autoimmune disease, pregnancy or lactation. V was pared by 6 bases and J by 5 bases, with 22 bases between. Germline V gives CDR1 KGHSH, CDR2 LQKENI. There are 16 residues in the CDR3. Researchers took RNA transcripts and amplified the TCR beta CDR3 regions from them. The TCR CDR3 was amplified in a first-round RT-PCR using the HTBI primer set. Via MiXCR, TCRdb re-called the multiplex PCR reads, giving one row per CDR3 protein. The table includes some 530,000 distinct CDR3 sequences, about 22% detected once. This clonotype was counted only a few times. Its target is not known.

Sample: blood. This TCR was sampled from a woman aged 70-85 years with Graves' ophthalmopathy. The V and J genes are TRBV18 and TRBJ1-1, with D possibly matching TRBD1 (6 bases). In DNA, the CDR3 is TGTGCCAGCTCTCCGGACAGTGACGGGGGATTTACTGAAGCTTTCTTT. Protein product: CASSPDSDGGFTEAFF.